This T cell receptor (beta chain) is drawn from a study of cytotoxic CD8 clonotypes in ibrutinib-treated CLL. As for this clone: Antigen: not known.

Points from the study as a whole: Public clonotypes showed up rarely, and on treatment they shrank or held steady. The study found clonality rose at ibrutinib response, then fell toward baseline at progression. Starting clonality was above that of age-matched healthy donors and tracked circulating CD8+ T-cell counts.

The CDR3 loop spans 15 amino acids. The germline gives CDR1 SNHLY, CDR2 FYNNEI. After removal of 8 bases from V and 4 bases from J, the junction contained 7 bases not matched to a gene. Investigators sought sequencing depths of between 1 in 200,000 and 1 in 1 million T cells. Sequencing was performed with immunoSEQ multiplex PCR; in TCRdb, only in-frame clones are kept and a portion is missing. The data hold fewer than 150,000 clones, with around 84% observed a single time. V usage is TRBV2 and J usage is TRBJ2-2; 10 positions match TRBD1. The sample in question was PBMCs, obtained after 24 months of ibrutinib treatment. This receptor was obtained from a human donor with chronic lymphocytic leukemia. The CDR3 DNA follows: TGTGCCAGCGAGCCGGGACAGGGGCTCACCGGGGAGCTGTTTTTT. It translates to CASEPGQGLTGELFF.